Following are 14 T cell receptor beta chains from one sample sequenced in a study of neurological immune-mediated disorders. TCRdb reprocessed the 5' RACE reads via MiXCR and lists one record per CDR3 protein. Among tens of thousands of distinct CDR3 sequences listed, more than 3% were seen once. Specified time point: longitudinal time-point 1 (baseline). Specimen: PBMCs. The source of these receptors is a woman aged 55-70 years with multiple sclerosis.

This sequence joins TRBV20-1 and TRBJ1-1; no reliable D call. Germline V gives CDR1 DFQATT, CDR2 SNEGSKA (reference sequence). Trimming stripped 6 bases from V and 0 bases from J, with 11 bases between. The CDR3 covers 13 residues. The CDR3 DNA is TGCAGTGCCCCAGAGGTGTTGAACACTGAAGCTTTCTTT. Protein: CSAPEVLNTEAFF.

This clonotype occurred many times. V usage is TRBV6-5 and J usage is TRBJ1-5; 8 nucleotides agree with TRBD1. V shed 6 bases, J shed 1 base, and the junction held 5 bases outside the gene matches. The CDR3 consists of 15 residues. The V gene's germline CDR1 is MNHEY and CDR2 SVGAGI. The CDR3 spells CASRRQGISNQPQHF. The DNA for the CDR3 is TGTGCCAGCAGGAGACAGGGGATAAGCAATCAGCCCCAGCATTTT.

This clonotype was recorded many times. The rearrangement uses TRBV10-3 and TRBJ1-2; D gene ambiguous. This CDR3 comprises 14 residues. Trimming removed 0 bases from V and 8 bases from J, with 13 bases in between. Germline CDR1 is ENHRY and CDR2 is SYGVKD. The DNA for the CDR3 is TGTGCCATCAGTGAGTCCGAGGGATCGGAAGGCTACACCTTC. Translation gives CAISESEGSEGYTF.

This clonotype was observed many times. CDR3 DNA sequence: TGCAGCGTTGGGGACCCGAACACTGAAGCTTTCTTT. Its protein product is CSVGDPNTEAFF. The gene calls are TRBV29-1 and TRBJ1-1; D perhaps matches TRBD1 (5 bases). CDR3 length equals 12 residues. The germline CDR1 and CDR2 sequences are SQVTM and ANQGSEA. Trimming cost V 4 bases and J 1 base, with 7 bases left between them.

At least ten counts were recorded for this clonotype. The chain has TRBV6-5 and TRBJ1-4; D unclear. Germline values: CDR1 MNHEY, CDR2 SVGAGI. Deletions cut 2 bases from V and 3 bases from J, with 10 bases between. The CDR3 has 15 residues. CDR3: CASSYLDASNEKLFF. The CDR3 DNA is TGTGCCAGCAGTTACCTCGACGCATCTAATGAAAAACTGTTTTTT.

This clonotype occurred many times. This sequence joins TRBV20-1 and TRBJ2-7, with TRBD1 matching over 9 bases. Losses at the gene ends were 5 bases for V and 2 bases for J; bases not matched to a gene: 7. Germline V gene data show CDR1 as DFQATT and CDR2 as SNEGSKA (reference sequence). There are 14 residues in the CDR3. The CDR3 nucleotides are TGCAGTGCTTTACCTGGGGACAGGGCCTACGAGCAGTACTTC. This encodes CSALPGDRAYEQYF.

This clonotype was found many times. The J gene is TRBJ2-2, the V gene TRBV5-5, with D possibly matching TRBD2 (5 bases). V was shortened by 0 bases and J by 4 bases, with 10 bases between the two germline ends. CDR1 and CDR2 from the germline V gene are SGHKS and YYEKEE (reference sequence). This CDR3 spans 15 amino acids. The CDR3 region is CASSLDGGGTGELFF. Written as DNA, the CDR3 is TGTGCCAGCAGCTTGGATGGAGGCGGCACCGGGGAGCTGTTTTTT. The full variable domain, rest sourced from reference TRBV5-5 and TRBJ2-2, is DAGVTQSPTHLIKTRGQQVTLRCSPISGHKSVSWYQQVLGQGPQFIFQYYEKEERGRGNFPDRFSARQFPNYSSELNVNALLLGDSALYLCASSLDGGGTGELFFGEGSRLTVL.

This clonotype came up a few times. The chain carries TRBV18 and TRBJ1-1, with a weak D call TRBD1 (5 bases). The CDR3 covers 16 residues. Germline V gives CDR1 KGHSH, CDR2 LQKENI. V was cut by 3 bases and J by 4 bases, with 18 bases left in between. CDR3 sequence: CASSPGGLLVGTEAFF. As DNA, the CDR3 is TGTGCCAGCTCACCCGGGGGATTATTGGTGGGCACTGAAGCTTTCTTT.

This clonotype was recorded at least ten times. The chain carries TRBV5-1 and TRBJ2-5; D might be TRBD1 (6 bases). The CDR3 sequence is 14 residues long. The germline V gene has CDR1 SGHRS and CDR2 YFSETQ. The V end lost 1 base, the J end lost 5 bases, and 12 bases lay between the germline ends. CDR3 in amino acids: CASSLTGRWETQYF. The DNA of the CDR3 is TGCGCCAGCAGCTTGACAGGGCGTTGGGAGACCCAGTACTTC.

This clonotype was found many times. This chain links TRBV5-1 with TRBJ1-4; 9 bases are shared with TRBD1. The ends lost 4 bases at V and 1 base at J; junction bases unmatched: 2. Looked up from germline, CDR1 is SGHRS and CDR2 is YFSETQ. This CDR3 has 15 residues. The CDR3 nucleotides are TGCGCCAGCAGCAAGGGACAGGGAACTAATGAAAAACTGTTTTTT. Amino acids: CASSKGQGTNEKLFF. Combining the CDR3 with reference TRBV5-1 and TRBJ1-4 gives the whole variable domain KAGVTQTPRYLIKTRGQQVTLSCSPISGHRSVSWYQQTPGQGLQFLFEYFSETQRNKGNFPGRFSGRQFSNSRSEMNVSTLELGDSALYLCASSKGQGTNEKLFFGSGTQLSVL.

This clonotype was seen at least ten times. This chain links TRBV11-2 with TRBJ2-7; possibly TRBD1 for D (6 bases). Trimming removed 5 bases at V and 0 bases at J, with 17 bases between. Per germline, CDR1 SGHAT and CDR2 FQNNGV. The CDR3 loop spans 16 amino acids. CDR3 in DNA: TGTGCCAGCAGCGTAGGGCCGGGACACGGCTCCTACGAGCAGTACTTC. It codes for CASSVGPGHGSYEQYF.

This clonotype was seen at least ten times. V and J are TRBV20-1 and TRBJ2-7; D possibly corresponds to TRBD1 (5 bases). CDR3 size: 14 residues. In germline, CDR1 is DFQATT, CDR2 SNEGSKA (reference sequence). Trimming stripped 4 bases from V and 5 bases from J, with 18 bases between. CDR3 loop: CSAKGSSAGNEQYF. For the CDR3, the DNA is TGCAGTGCTAAGGGTTCGAGTGCAGGGAACGAGCAGTACTTC.

This clonotype was recorded many times. J is TRBJ2-1 and V is TRBV12-3 or TRBV12-4; TRBD2 matches at 9 bases. V lost 3 bases, J lost 9 bases, and 9 bases stayed unmatched. This CDR3 comprises 15 residues. In nucleotides, the CDR3 is TGTGCCAGCAGTTTGAGTGCGGGGGGGCCTCGTGAGCAGTTCTTC. As protein: CASSLSAGGPREQFF.

Many counts were recorded for this clonotype. The V and J genes are TRBV5-1 and TRBJ1-4; the D gene is possibly TRBD1 (6 bases). This CDR3 is built from 15 residues. From germline, CDR1 is SGHRS and CDR2 YFSETQ. V lost 2 bases and J 3 bases, leaving 11 bases between the germline ends. The CDR3 sequence is CASSFSRTANEKLFF. In DNA, the CDR3 is TGCGCCAGCAGCTTTTCCAGGACAGCTAATGAAAAACTGTTTTTT.